A single sample gave rise to the 12 T cell receptor beta chains below, sequenced in a study of brain T cells in children with intractable seizures. The time point here: blood from clinic visit 5 months post-surgery; TSC patient then seizure free. The repertoire was sequenced with immunoSEQ multiplex PCR; TCRdb's copy has only in-frame clones and lacks some. The sample records hundreds of thousands of clones, roughly 92% being singletons. This specimen was peripheral blood, taken less than 6 months after surgery. The receptors were gathered from a boy under two years old with tuberous sclerosis and intractable seizures.

The chain carries TRBV6-5 and TRBJ2-1; D gene unclear. Trimming took 3 bases from V and 0 from J, leaving 12 bases between them. This CDR3 comprises 16 residues. Germline CDR1 and CDR2: MNHEY and SVGAGI. The CDR3 protein is CASSYGPPSSYNEQFF. DNA for the CDR3: TGTGCCAGCAGTTATGGGCCCCCGAGCTCCTACAATGAGCAGTTCTTC.

The chain links TRBV9 to TRBJ2-1, with 7 bases identical to TRBD1. The V gene end was trimmed by 0 bases and the J gene end by 4 bases; junction bases not matched to a gene: 4. The CDR3 loop spans 15 amino acids. The germline V gene encodes CDR1 SGDLS and CDR2 YYNGEE. The CDR3 nucleotides read TGTGCCAGCAGCGTAGAAGGGGACAGATACAATGAGCAGTTCTTC. It translates to CASSVEGDRYNEQFF.

This clone was picked up one time. The chain uses TRBV7-9 and TRBJ2-3; D uncertain. Germline CDR1 reads SEHNR; CDR2 reads FQNEAQ (reference sequence). This CDR3 comprises 16 residues. The germline V and J ends were trimmed by 3 bases and 4 bases, with 17 bases remaining between them. CDR3 protein: CASSFVEERLADTQYF. For the CDR3, the DNA is TGTGCCAGCAGCTTTGTAGAGGAGCGCCTGGCAGATACGCAGTATTTT.

The V gene is TRBV4-1, the J gene TRBJ1-2; TRBD1 might be the D (6 bases). Germline CDR1 is MGHRA and CDR2 is YSYEKL. The germline V and J ends were trimmed by 0 bases and 7 bases, with 15 bases remaining between them. The CDR3 runs to 15 residues. The chain's CDR3 is CASSQEPRQAGGYTF. The DNA for the CDR3 is TGCGCCAGCAGCCAAGAACCCAGACAGGCCGGTGGCTACACCTTC.

The chain combines TRBV9 with TRBJ1-2, with TRBD1 matching over 8 bases. CDR3 size: 14 residues. Germline V gene data show CDR1 as SGDLS and CDR2 as YYNGEE. V trimming: 3 bases; J trimming: 2 bases; junction bases outside the gene matches: 3. The DNA of the CDR3 is TGTGCCAGCAGCGCAGGGGGCCTGAACTATGGCTACACCTTC. Its translation is CASSAGGLNYGYTF.

The rearrangement uses TRBV27 and TRBJ2-1; TRBD2 matches at 12 bases. The CDR3 sequence is 14 residues long. CDR1 and CDR2 from the germline V gene are MNHEY and SMNVEV (reference sequence). Trimming cost V 6 bases and J 7 bases; bases outside gene matches: 4. CDR3 nucleotides: TGTGCCAGCAGAAGCACTAGCGGGGGGAATGAGCAGTTCTTC. This translates into CASRSTSGGNEQFF.

V is TRBV9 and J is TRBJ2-7; perhaps D is TRBD1 or TRBD2 (5 bases each). V shed 4 bases and J shed 3 bases, with 17 bases lying between them. The CDR3 has 15 amino acids. CDR1 and CDR2 (germline): SGDLS, YYNGEE. This chain's CDR3 is CASSSDIGTLYEQYF. Written as DNA, the CDR3 is TGTGCCAGCAGCTCTGACATTGGGACCCTCTACGAGCAGTACTTC.

In nucleotides, the CDR3 is TGTGCCAGCAGCCCGGCCGGTGGAGAAAACATTCAGTACTTC. Residues: CASSPAGGENIQYF. The J gene is TRBJ2-4, the V gene TRBV9; D gene unclear. V was trimmed by 4 bases and J by 5 bases, leaving 13 bases between them. CDR1 SGDLS and CDR2 YYNGEE come from the germline V gene. The CDR3 totals 14 residues.

In its sample, this clone was seen a few times. The V and J genes are TRBV20-1 and TRBJ2-3; D unclear. The CDR3 is 10 residues long. Per germline, CDR1 DFQATT and CDR2 SNEGSKA (reference sequence). V was shortened by 3 bases and J by 3 bases, with 1 base between the two germline ends. CDR3 in DNA: TGCAGTGCTAGGACAGATACGCAGTATTTT. It is translated as CSARTDTQYF.

V and J are TRBV5-1 and TRBJ1-3; maybe TRBD1 (6 bases). The V and J ends lost 0 bases and 7 bases respectively, with 14 bases between them. This CDR3 has 15 amino acids. Looked up from germline, CDR1 is SGHRS and CDR2 is YFSETQ. CDR3 sequence reads: CASSLDRGASNTIYF. The DNA of the CDR3 is TGCGCCAGCAGCTTGGATAGGGGGGCCAGTAACACCATATATTTT.

The CDR3 DNA sequence: TGTGCCAGCTCCCAATACTCTGCTGGGACAGGGAGCTCCTACGAGCAGTACTTC. This translates into CASSQYSAGTGSSYEQYF. This chain joins TRBV18 and TRBJ2-7, with TRBD1 matching over 9 bases. Unmatched junction bases numbered 15, after V lost 6 bases and J lost 0 bases. Germline values: CDR1 KGHSH, CDR2 LQKENI. There are 18 residues in the CDR3.

The gene calls are TRBV28 and TRBJ1-1, with D uncertain. The CDR3 runs 13 residues. Germline lookup yields CDR1 MDHEN and CDR2 SYDVKM. The ends were cut back, 6 bases at V and 1 base at J, with 9 bases in the middle. The CDR3 DNA sequence: TGTGCCAGCAGGACTCTAGGGAACACTGAAGCTTTCTTT. It yields the protein CASRTLGNTEAFF.